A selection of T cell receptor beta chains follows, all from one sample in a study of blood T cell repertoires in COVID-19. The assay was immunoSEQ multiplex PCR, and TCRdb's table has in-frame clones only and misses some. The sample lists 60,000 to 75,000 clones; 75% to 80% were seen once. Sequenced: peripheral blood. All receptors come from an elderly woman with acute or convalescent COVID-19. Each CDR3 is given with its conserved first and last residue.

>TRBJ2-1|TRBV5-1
CASSYYGTGASNEQFF
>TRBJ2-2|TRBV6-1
CASSEGGAGELFF
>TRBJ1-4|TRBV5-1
CASSLGGQGKEKLFF
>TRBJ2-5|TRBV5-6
CASSFSGRVETQYF
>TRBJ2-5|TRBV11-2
CASSLETGGQETQYF
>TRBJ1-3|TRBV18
CASSPPSRDISGNTIYF
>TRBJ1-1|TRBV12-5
CASGPGQGGRTEAFF
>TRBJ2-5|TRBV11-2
CASSLVGGSGETQYF
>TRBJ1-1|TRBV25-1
CASRELTEAFF
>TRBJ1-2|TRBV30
CASDRRTNYGYTF
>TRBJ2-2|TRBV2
CASTYHGQGSTGELFF
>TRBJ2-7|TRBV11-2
CASSRDRGEQYF
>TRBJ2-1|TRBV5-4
CASFQGFGTYNEQFF
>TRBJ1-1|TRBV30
CAWERGQGNTEAFF
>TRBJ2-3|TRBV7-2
CASSLATSGRVYTQYF
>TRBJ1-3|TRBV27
CASSTLPGQGRGNTIYF
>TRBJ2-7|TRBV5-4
CASRTGLADSYEQYF
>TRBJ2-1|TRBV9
CASSASGKIVGDSYNEQFF
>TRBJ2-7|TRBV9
CASSVGSSSYEQYF
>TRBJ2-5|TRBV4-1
CASRLAGASETQYF
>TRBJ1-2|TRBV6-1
CASSERDRGRGGYTF
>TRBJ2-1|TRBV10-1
CASSPGTSGYNEQFF
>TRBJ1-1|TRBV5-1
CASSLGTGDINAEAFF
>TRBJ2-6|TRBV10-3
CAISDPAGANVLTF
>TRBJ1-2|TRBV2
CASSEEEGDYGYTF
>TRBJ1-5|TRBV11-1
CASSLERTGRNQPQHF
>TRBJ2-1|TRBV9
CASSVIAGGPNEQFF
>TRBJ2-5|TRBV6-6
CASSYSRGAPETQYF
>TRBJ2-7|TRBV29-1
CSVRGKGGQSYEQYF
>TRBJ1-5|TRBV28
CASSFYSNQPQHF
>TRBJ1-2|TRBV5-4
CASSLESYGYTF
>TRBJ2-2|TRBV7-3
CASSRDTNTGELFF
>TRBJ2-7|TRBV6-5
CASRAATGAYEQYF
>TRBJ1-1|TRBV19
CASSGDRRGDTEAFF
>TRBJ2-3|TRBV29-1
CSSSTGGSTDTQYF
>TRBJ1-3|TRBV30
CAWSKGADGNTIYF
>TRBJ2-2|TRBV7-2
CASSPARGRGNTGELFF
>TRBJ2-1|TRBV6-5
CASSPDRAPNNEQFF
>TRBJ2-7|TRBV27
CASSYNEVHEQYF
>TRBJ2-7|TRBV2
CASSEWRGPSYEQYF
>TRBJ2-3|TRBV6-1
CASSDGREEWLTQYF
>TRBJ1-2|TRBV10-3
CAISEQGANYGYTF
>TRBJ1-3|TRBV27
CASSFRQGGGNTIYF
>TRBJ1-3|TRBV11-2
CASSLSPRGNTIYF
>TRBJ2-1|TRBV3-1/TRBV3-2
CASSHEGDSQFF
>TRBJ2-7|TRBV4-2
CASSQDGGGQGIQYF
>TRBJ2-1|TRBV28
CASSSRGGSGFIYNEQFF
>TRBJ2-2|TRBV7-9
CASSPLGRAGGELFF
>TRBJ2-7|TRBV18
CASSPWQGSDEQYF
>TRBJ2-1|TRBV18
CASSRDSGLAGRNEQFF